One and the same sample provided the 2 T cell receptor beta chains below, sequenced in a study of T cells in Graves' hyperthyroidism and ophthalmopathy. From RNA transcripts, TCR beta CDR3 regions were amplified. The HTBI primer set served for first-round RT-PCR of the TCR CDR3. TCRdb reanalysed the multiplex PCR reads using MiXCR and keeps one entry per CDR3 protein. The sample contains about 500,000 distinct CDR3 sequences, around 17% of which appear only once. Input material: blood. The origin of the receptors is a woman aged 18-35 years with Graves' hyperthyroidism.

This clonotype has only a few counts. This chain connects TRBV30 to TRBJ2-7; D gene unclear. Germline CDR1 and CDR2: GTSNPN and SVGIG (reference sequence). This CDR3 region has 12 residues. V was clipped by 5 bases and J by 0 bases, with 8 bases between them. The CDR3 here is CAWVRSSYEQYF. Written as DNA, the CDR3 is TGTGCCTGGGTCAGGAGCTCCTACGAGCAGTACTTC.

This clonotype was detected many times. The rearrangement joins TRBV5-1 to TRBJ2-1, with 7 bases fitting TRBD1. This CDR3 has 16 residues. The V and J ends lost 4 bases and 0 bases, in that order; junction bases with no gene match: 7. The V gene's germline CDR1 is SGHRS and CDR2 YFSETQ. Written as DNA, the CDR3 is TGCGCCAGCAGCAAACCGGGACAGAGCTCCTACAATGAGCAGTTCTTC. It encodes CASSKPGQSSYNEQFF.